This passage covers 22 T cell receptor beta chains from one sample sequenced in a study of cytomegalovirus exposure and HLA in healthy donors. The PCR contained 60 Vbeta and 13 Jbeta primers. Sequencing used immunoSEQ multiplex PCR; TCRdb keeps in-frame clones, though not all of them. The sample contains approximately 160,000 clones, around 77% of which appear only once. What was sequenced was PBMCs. These receptors originate from a woman in her fifties or sixties in good health and CMV-seropositive.

The CDR3 loop reads CASSYDSTGQTYEQYF. In DNA form, the CDR3 reads TGTGCCAGCAGCTACGACTCCACGGGACAGACTTACGAGCAGTACTTC. The chain uses TRBV7-9 and TRBJ2-7; 7 positions match TRBD1. J was trimmed by 4 bases and V by 4 bases; bases with no gene match: 13. CDR1 is SEHNR and CDR2 is FQNEAQ in the germline V gene (reference sequence). The CDR3 sequence is 16 residues long. Looking up the rest from reference TRBV7-9 and TRBJ2-7 gives the full variable domain: DTGVSQNPRHKITKRGQNVTFRCDPISEHNRLYWYRQTLGQGPEFLTYFQNEAQLEKSRLLSDRFSAERPKGSFSTLEIQRTEQGDSAMYLCASSYDSTGQTYEQYFGPGTRLTVT.

V gene TRBV7-3 combines with J gene TRBJ2-1; tentative D call: TRBD2 (5 bases). The CDR3 spans 16 residues. Germline V lookup: CDR1 SGHTA, CDR2 FQGTGA. The V end lost 5 bases, the J end lost 2 bases, and 16 bases lay between the germline ends. CDR3 sequence: CASSPNHGGPYNEQFF. CDR3 nucleotide sequence: TGTGCCAGCAGCCCGAACCACGGAGGACCCTACAATGAGCAGTTCTTC.

In this sample, this clone turned up once. The chain links TRBV7-3 to TRBJ2-3, with D possibly being TRBD1 (6 bases). The CDR3 sequence is 15 residues long. The germline CDR1 and CDR2 sequences are SGHTA and FQGTGA. V gave up 2 bases and J gave up 3 bases, with 12 bases separating them. The CDR3 here is CASSLDGTPTDTQYF. Written as DNA, the CDR3 is TGTGCCAGCAGCTTAGATGGGACACCAACAGATACGCAGTATTTT. The full variable domain, completed using reference TRBV7-3 and TRBJ2-3, is GAGVSQTPSNKVTEKGKYVELRCDPISGHTALYWYRQSLGQGPEFLIYFQGTGAADDSGLPNDRFFAVRPEGSVSTLKIQRTERGDSAVYLCASSLDGTPTDTQYFGPGTRLTVL.

The chain links TRBV5-1 to TRBJ2-1; 13 bases agree with TRBD2. Germline V gene data show CDR1 as SGHRS and CDR2 as YFSETQ. The CDR3 is 15 amino acids. The ends lost 5 bases at V and 4 bases at J; junction bases unmatched: 3. CDR3 sequence: CASRLAGGQYNEQFF. For the CDR3, the DNA is TGCGCCAGCAGACTAGCGGGGGGGCAGTACAATGAGCAGTTCTTC.

This clone showed up just a few times. This chain connects TRBV7-3 to TRBJ1-2; TRBD1 aligns across 9 bases. The CDR3 covers 13 residues. The germline CDR1 and CDR2 sequences are SGHTA and FQGTGA. V lost 3 bases and J lost 7; bases outside the gene matches: 3. The CDR3 spells CASSFGTGSGYTF. The CDR3 region has the DNA TGTGCCAGCAGCTTCGGGACAGGGTCTGGCTACACCTTC.

This clone was seen only a few times. The CDR3 is CASSFLTEIPYEQFF. As DNA, the CDR3 is TGTGCCAGCAGTTTTTTGACTGAGATTCCCTACGAGCAGTTCTTC. The chain has TRBV6-1 and TRBJ2-1, with D hard to call. CDR3 length: 15 amino acids. V was trimmed by 5 bases and J by 10 bases, leaving 21 bases between them. Germline V CDR1 and CDR2: MNHNS, SASEGT.

The chain is built from TRBV28 and TRBJ2-3, with TRBD2 matching over 12 bases. From germline, CDR1 is MDHEN and CDR2 SYDVKM. V lost 4 bases and J lost 3; bases outside the gene matches: 11. The CDR3 has 18 amino acids. The CDR3 DNA sequence: TGTGCCAGCAGTTCCGGGACTAGCGGGCCCTCCGGGACAGATACGCAGTATTTT. This encodes CASSSGTSGPSGTDTQYF.

The rearrangement uses TRBV9 and TRBJ2-3; possibly TRBD2 for D (5 bases). This CDR3 is built from 11 residues. CDR1 is SGDLS and CDR2 is YYNGEE in the germline V gene. The ends were cut back, 7 bases at V and 7 bases at J, with 10 bases in the middle. CDR3: CASGSGNTQYF. The DNA for the CDR3 is TGTGCCAGCGGGTCGGGAAATACGCAGTATTTT.

This rearrangement joins TRBV7-2 to TRBJ1-5; 9 nucleotides agree with TRBD1. The CDR3 covers 14 residues. The germline gives CDR1 SGHTA, CDR2 FQGNSA. Losses at the gene ends were 4 bases for V and 4 bases for J; bases not matched to a gene: 2. The CDR3, as DNA: TGTGCCAGCAGCTCCGGGACAGGGAATCAGCCCCAGCATTTT. Translation: CASSSGTGNQPQHF.

The chain uses TRBV28 and TRBJ2-7, with 12 bases matching TRBD2. Germline values: CDR1 MDHEN, CDR2 SYDVKM. This CDR3 has 15 amino acids. The J segment lost 0 bases and the V segment lost 4 bases, leaving 1 base of the junction unmatched. The CDR3 here is CASSSSGGGSYEQYF. CDR3 nucleotide sequence: TGTGCCAGCAGTTCTAGCGGGGGGGGCTCCTACGAGCAGTACTTC.

The J gene is TRBJ1-3, the V gene TRBV19; a weak D match, TRBD1 (5 bases). The CDR3 is made up of 16 amino acids. The germline CDR1 and CDR2 sequences are LNHDA and SQIVND (reference sequence). The V gene lost 9 bases and the J gene lost 3 bases, with 21 bases spanning the gap. The CDR3 protein is CASTITGTFYGNTIYF. As DNA, the CDR3 is TGTGCCAGCACCATCACAGGAACGTTTTATGGAAACACCATATATTTT.

V usage is TRBV7-9 and J usage is TRBJ1-3; perhaps TRBD1 as D (5 bases). The ends were cut back, 0 bases at V and 2 bases at J, with 5 bases in the middle. This CDR3 has 14 amino acids. Germline loops: CDR1 SEHNR, CDR2 FQNEAQ (reference sequence). CDR3 in DNA: TGTGCCAGCAGCTTAGCAGGGGCTGGAAACACCATATATTTT. Translation: CASSLAGAGNTIYF.

The V call is TRBV7-9, the J call TRBJ2-3; tentative D call: TRBD1 (5 bases). The CDR3 extends over 15 amino acids. Germline V gene lookup returns CDR1 SEHNR and CDR2 FQNEAQ (reference sequence). V lost 5 bases and J lost 6, with 18 bases in between. This chain's CDR3 is CASSPRAEGADTQYF. The CDR3 coding sequence is TGTGCCAGCAGCCCCCGCGCGGAAGGGGCGGATACGCAGTATTTT.

Written as DNA, the CDR3 is TGTGCCAGCAGTTACGGGAGGAACACTGAAGCTTTCTTT. It encodes CASSYGRNTEAFF. The chain is built from TRBV6-5 and TRBJ1-1; no clear D gene. CDR1 is MNHEY and CDR2 is SVGAGI in the germline V gene. This CDR3 contains 13 residues. The germline V and J ends were trimmed by 2 bases and 1 base, with 5 bases remaining between them.

This clone was observed a handful of times. This chain links TRBV7-3 with TRBJ2-7; D unresolved. The germline V gene has CDR1 SGHTA and CDR2 FQGTGA. V lost 5 bases to trimming and J lost 4 bases, with 12 bases between them. The CDR3 length is 13 residues. The CDR3: CASSQSIGYEQYF. The CDR3 DNA reads TGTGCCAGCAGCCAAAGTATCGGGTACGAGCAGTACTTC.

The chain employs TRBV2 and TRBJ1-2; no firm D call. Deletions cut 0 bases from V and 3 bases from J, with 17 bases between. There are 17 residues in the CDR3. Germline CDR1 is SNHLY and CDR2 is FYNNEI. CDR3 nucleotides: TGTGCCAGCAGTGAAGCTGGGCCTGTAGACCATTACTATGGCTACACCTTC. It is translated as CASSEAGPVDHYYGYTF. The full variable domain, completed using reference TRBV2 and TRBJ1-2, is EPEVTQTPSHQVTQMGQEVILRCVPISNHLYFYWYRQILGQKVEFLVSFYNNEISEKSEIFDDQFSVERPDGSNFTLKIRSTKLEDSAMYFCASSEAGPVDHYYGYTFGSGTRLTVV.

J is TRBJ2-1 and V is TRBV7-3; the match to TRBD2 covers 12 bases. This CDR3 contains 16 residues. Germline CDR1 is SGHTA and CDR2 is FQGTGA. V lost 4 bases to trimming and J lost 7 bases; unmatched junction nucleotides: 8. CDR3 DNA: TGTGCCAGCAGCTCAAAGACTAGCGGGGGCAGGAATGAGCAGTTCTTC. It translates to CASSSKTSGGRNEQFF.

This clone came up a few times. V gene TRBV4-2 combines with J gene TRBJ1-4, with 11 bases fitting TRBD1. V was clipped by 0 bases and J by 7 bases; unmatched bases: 4. CDR3 length: 16 amino acids. Germline V lookup: CDR1 LGHNA, CDR2 YNFKEQ. The CDR3 DNA sequence: TGTGCCAGCAGCCAAGATGCCGGGACAGGGGGTGAAAAACTGTTTTTT. It is translated as CASSQDAGTGGEKLFF.

CDR3 in DNA: TGTGCCAGCAGTGAATTTTGGGGCGATGGCTACACCTTC. Translating gives CASSEFWGDGYTF. The rearrangement links TRBV25-1 to TRBJ1-2; D possibly corresponds to TRBD1 (5 bases). CDR1 MGHDK and CDR2 SYGVNS come from the germline V gene. This CDR3 region has 13 residues. Trimming left V 1 base short and J 6 bases short, with 9 bases between.

The genes are TRBV5-6 and TRBJ1-5; D remains ambiguous. Germline values: CDR1 SGHDT, CDR2 YYEEEE. This CDR3 contains 13 residues. Between the trimmed V and J ends, which lost 1 base and 4 bases, there was a span of 6 bases. For the CDR3, the DNA is TGTGCCAGCAGCTTGCACTTAAATCAGCCCCAGCATTTT. This codes for CASSLHLNQPQHF. Full variable domain (remainder filled in from reference TRBV5-6 and TRBJ1-5): DAGVTQSPTHLIKTRGQQVTLRCSPKSGHDTVSWYQQALGQGPQFIFQYYEEEERQRGNFPDRFSGHQFPNYSSELNVNALLLGDSALYLCASSLHLNQPQHFGDGTRLSIL.

The chain joins TRBV20-1 to TRBJ1-4, with 8 bases aligning to TRBD1. V trimming: 6 bases; J trimming: 8 bases; junction bases outside the gene matches: 2. There are 11 residues in the CDR3. Per the germline V gene, CDR1 is DFQATT and CDR2 is SNEGSKA (reference sequence). The CDR3: CSAGQGEKLFF. The CDR3 DNA sequence: TGCAGTGCCGGACAGGGAGAAAAACTGTTTTTT.

This rearrangement joins TRBV7-2 to TRBJ2-2, with 8 bases aligning to TRBD1. The length of the CDR3 is 15 residues. Losses at the gene ends were 5 bases for V and 6 bases for J; bases not matched to a gene: 8. Germline V gives CDR1 SGHTA, CDR2 FQGNSA. The CDR3 bases are TGTGCCAGCAGCCCTTGGACAGGGACCCCCGGGGAGCTGTTTTTT. Its protein is CASSPWTGTPGELFF.